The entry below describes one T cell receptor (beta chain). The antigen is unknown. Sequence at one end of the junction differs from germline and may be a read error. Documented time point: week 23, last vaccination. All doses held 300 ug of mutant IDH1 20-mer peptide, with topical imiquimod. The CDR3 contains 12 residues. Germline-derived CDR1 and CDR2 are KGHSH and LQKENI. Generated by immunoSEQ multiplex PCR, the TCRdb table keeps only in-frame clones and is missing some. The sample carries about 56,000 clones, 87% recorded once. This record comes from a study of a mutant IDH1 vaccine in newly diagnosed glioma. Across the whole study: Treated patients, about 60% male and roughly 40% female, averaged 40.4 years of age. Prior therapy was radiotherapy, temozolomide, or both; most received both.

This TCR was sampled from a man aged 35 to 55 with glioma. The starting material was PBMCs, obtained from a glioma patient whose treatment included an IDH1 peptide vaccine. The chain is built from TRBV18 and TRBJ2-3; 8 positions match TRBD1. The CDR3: CASSSDRVHLGW. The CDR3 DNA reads TGTGCCAGCTCCTCGGACAGGGTTCACTTGGGATGG.